This T cell receptor (beta chain) was identified during a study of T-cell memory formation after mild COVID-19. Overall study: TCR clusters were mostly donor specific. Regarding the study as a whole: The authors did not confirm SARS-CoV-2 specificity of second-wave clones peaking day 37. While clones contracting from day 15 to 85 were balanced between CD4 and CD8, later expanders leaned CD4+.

As regards this clonotype: The antigen remains unidentified.

Germline lookup yields CDR1 MNHEY and CDR2 SVGEGT. Trimming took 9 bases from V and 4 from J, leaving 16 bases between them. This CDR3 spans 13 amino acids. TCRdb re-analysed the 5' RACE reads in MiXCR, keeping a single row per CDR3 protein. The sample lists hundreds of thousands of distinct CDR3 sequences; around 16% were seen once. The sequenced sample was PBMCs or a T cell subset sorted from them (not recorded which). The clonotype originates from a man between 18 and 29 years old who had mild COVID-19 (a few samples of this study predate the infection). Cell type and time point are not known. V usage is TRBV6-2 or TRBV6-3 and J usage is TRBJ2-7; D is uncertain. This CDR3 is CASSDTRSYEQYV. The CDR3 DNA sequence: TGTGCCAGTTCTGACACACGTTCATACGAGCAGTACGTC.